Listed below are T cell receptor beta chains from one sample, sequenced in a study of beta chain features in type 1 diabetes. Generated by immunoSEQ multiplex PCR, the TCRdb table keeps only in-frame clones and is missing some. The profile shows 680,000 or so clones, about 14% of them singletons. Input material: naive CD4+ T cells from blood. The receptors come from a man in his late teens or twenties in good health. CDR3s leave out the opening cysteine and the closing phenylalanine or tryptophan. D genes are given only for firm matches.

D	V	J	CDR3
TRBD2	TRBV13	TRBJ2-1	ASRRLAGSNEQF
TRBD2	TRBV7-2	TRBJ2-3	ASSLRSRAGGTDTQY
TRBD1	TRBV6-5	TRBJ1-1	ASSYVRGQTEAF
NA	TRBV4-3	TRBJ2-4	ASSQGRLGREDKNIQY
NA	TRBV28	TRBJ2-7	ASMREAPYEQY
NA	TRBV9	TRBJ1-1	ASSVGTANTEAF
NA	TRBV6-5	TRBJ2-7	ASSRGHTYEQY
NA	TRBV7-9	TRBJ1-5	ASSPTGGSNQPQH
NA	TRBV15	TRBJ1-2	ATKQGILGYT
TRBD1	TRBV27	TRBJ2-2	ASSLDGQGRTGELF
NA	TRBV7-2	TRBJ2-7	ASSTGQRLAYEQY
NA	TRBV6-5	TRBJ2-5	ASSYSKGRGQETQY
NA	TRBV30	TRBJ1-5	AWSSSYQPQH
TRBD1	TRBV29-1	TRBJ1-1	SVAGGEVGAF
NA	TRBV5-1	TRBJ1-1	ASSPGHANTEAF
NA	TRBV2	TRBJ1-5	ASSVRGNQPQH
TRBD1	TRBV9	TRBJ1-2	ASSVYDRGRGYGYT
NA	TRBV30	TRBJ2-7	ARLNIAEY
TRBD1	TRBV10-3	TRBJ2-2	AIRKRDRVATGELF
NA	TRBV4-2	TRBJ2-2	ASSQGVGYTGELF
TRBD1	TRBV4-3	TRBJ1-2	ASSRGSTGDGYT
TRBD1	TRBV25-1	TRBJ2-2	ASTPLGTGDTGELF
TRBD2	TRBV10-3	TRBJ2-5	AIRKERGGGETQY
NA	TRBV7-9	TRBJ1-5	ASSLAWDNSNQPQH
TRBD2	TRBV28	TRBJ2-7	ASSLASAGGDEQY
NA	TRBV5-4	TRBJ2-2	ASGGIDRELF
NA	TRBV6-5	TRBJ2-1	ASILGQGLGEQF
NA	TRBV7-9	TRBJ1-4	ASSSWAASNEKLF
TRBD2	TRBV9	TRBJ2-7	ASSEGLADLIEQY
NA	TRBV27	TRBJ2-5	ASSLGVGVNGETQY
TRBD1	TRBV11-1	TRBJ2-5	ASSSGGGQGWETQY
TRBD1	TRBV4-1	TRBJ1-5	ASRSTGTGSNQPQH
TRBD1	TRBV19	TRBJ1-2	ASSMVSTGVYGYT
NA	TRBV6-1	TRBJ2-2	ASLDGELF
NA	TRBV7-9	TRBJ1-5	ASSNDSVNQPQH
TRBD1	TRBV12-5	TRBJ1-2	ASGLVRGQALGYGYT
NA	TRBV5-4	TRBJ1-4	ASSLARNEKLF
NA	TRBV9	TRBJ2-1	ASSVVDSANEQF
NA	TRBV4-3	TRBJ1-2	ASSQEKGQGSSGGYGYT